This T cell receptor beta chain was recovered during a study of blood T cell repertoires in COVID-19. The protocol was immunoSEQ multiplex PCR, while the TCRdb copy is restricted to in-frame clones and leaves out a portion. The table shows hundreds of thousands of clones, with about 92% occurring only once. The germline V gene has CDR1 MNHEY and CDR2 SVGAGI. The CDR3 is 16 residues long. V lost 0 bases and J 7 bases, leaving 15 bases between the germline ends. This clonotype was sampled from a man between 60 and 75 years old who had recovered from COVID-19. Sequenced material: PBMCs or T cells enriched from blood (not recorded which). The chain is built from TRBV6-5 and TRBJ1-4, with D perhaps TRBD1 (5 bases). The CDR3 bases are TGTGCCAGCAGTTACTCGAATCGGGGGTGGGGTGAAAAACTGTTTTTT. Protein product: CASSYSNRGWGEKLFF.